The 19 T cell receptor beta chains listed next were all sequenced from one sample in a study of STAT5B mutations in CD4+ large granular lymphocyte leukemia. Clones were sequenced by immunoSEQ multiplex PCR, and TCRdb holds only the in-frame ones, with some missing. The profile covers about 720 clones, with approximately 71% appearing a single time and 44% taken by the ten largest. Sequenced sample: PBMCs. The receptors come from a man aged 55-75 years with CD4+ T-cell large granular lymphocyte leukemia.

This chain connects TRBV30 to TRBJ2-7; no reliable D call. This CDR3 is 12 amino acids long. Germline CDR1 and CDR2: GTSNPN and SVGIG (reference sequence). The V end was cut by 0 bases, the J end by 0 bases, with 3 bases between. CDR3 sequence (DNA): TGTGCCTGGAGTGTAAACTCCTACGAGCAGTACTTC. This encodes CAWSVNSYEQYF.

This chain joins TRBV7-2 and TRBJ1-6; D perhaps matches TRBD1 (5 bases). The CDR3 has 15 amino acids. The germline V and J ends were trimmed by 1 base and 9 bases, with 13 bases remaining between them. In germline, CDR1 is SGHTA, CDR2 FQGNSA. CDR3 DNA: TGTGCCAGCAGCTTAGGGACGGGGCTGCGTTCACCCCTCCACTTT. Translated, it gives CASSLGTGLRSPLHF.

The CDR3 DNA is TGTGCCAGCAGCGTCGACAATGAGCAGTTCTTC. It is translated as CASSVDNEQFF. The chain joins TRBV7-9 to TRBJ2-1; D is ambiguous. V was clipped by 5 bases and J by 5 bases, with 4 bases between them. CDR3 length equals 11 residues. The germline V gene has CDR1 SEHNR and CDR2 FQNEAQ (reference sequence).

As DNA, the CDR3 is TGTGCAAGTCGCTATACCCAGGTAATCTACGAGCAGTACTTC. The encoded protein is CASRYTQVIYEQYF. V usage is TRBV12-2 and J usage is TRBJ2-7; the D segment call TRBD1 is taken from the table without a DNA check. TRBV12-2 has pseudogene status. The CDR3 is 14 residues long.

The CDR3 loop reads CASSSRAIQGGETQYF. The CDR3 region has the DNA TGTGCCAGCAGCTCGAGAGCCATTCAAGGGGGAGAGACCCAGTACTTC. This rearrangement joins TRBV9 to TRBJ2-5; D may be TRBD1 (6 bases). V lost 4 bases to trimming and J lost 4 bases, with 20 bases between them. Germline V gene data show CDR1 as SGDLS and CDR2 as YYNGEE. The CDR3 is 16 residues long.

The CDR3 DNA reads as TGTGCCAGCAGTTCCAGCTTTAGCAATCAGCCCCAGCATTTT. Translated, it gives CASSSSFSNQPQHF. The chain has TRBV6-4 and TRBJ1-5; D gene ambiguous. V gave up 5 bases and J gave up 0 bases, with 8 bases separating them. Germline V CDR1 and CDR2: MRHNA, SNTAGT. CDR3 length: 14 residues.

CDR3 nucleotides: TGTGCCAGCAGCCAAGAGCAGTTCTTC. Amino acid sequence: CASSQEQFF. This chain uses TRBV11-3 with TRBJ2-1; D is unclear. This CDR3 has 9 residues. V was clipped by 5 bases and J by 10 bases, with 3 bases between them. Germline V gene lookup returns CDR1 SGHNT and CDR2 YENEEA. The full variable domain, rest sourced from reference TRBV11-3 and TRBJ2-1, is EAGVVQSPRYKIIEKKQPVAFWCNPISGHNTLYWYLQNLGQGPELLIRYENEEAVDDSQLPKDRFSAERLKGVDSTLKIQPAELGDSAVYLCASSQEQFFGPGTRLTVL.

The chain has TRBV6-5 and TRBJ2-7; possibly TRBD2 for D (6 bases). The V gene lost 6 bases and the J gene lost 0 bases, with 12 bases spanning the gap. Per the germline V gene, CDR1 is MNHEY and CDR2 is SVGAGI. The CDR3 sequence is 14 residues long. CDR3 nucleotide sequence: TGTGCCAGCAGCCCCGGGACTCCCTCCTACGAGCAGTACTTC. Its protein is CASSPGTPSYEQYF.

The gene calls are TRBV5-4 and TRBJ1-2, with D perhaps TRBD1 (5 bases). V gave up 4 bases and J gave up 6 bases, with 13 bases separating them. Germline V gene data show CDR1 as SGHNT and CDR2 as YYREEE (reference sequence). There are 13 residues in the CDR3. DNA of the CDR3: TGTGCCAGCAGCATCCCCAGGGAGGATGGCTACACCTTC. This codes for CASSIPREDGYTF.

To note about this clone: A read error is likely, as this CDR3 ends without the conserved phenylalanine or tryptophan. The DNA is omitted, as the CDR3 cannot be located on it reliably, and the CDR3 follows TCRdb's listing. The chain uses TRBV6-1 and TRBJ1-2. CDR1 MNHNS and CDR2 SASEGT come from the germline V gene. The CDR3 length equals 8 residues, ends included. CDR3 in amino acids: CASRGGTV.

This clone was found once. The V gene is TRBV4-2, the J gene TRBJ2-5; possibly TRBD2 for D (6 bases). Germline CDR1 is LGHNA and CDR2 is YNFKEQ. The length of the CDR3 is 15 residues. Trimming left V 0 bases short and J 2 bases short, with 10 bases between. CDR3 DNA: TGTGCCAGCAGCCAAGACGGGACTGGTCAAGAGACCCAGTACTTC. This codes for CASSQDGTGQETQYF.

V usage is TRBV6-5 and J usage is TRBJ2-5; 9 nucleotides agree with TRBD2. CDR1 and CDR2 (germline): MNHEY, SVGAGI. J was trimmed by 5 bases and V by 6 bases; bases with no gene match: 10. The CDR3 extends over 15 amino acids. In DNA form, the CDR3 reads TGTGCCAGCAGCTACGAGGGACTAGCTGGGGAGACCCAGTACTTC. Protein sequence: CASSYEGLAGETQYF.

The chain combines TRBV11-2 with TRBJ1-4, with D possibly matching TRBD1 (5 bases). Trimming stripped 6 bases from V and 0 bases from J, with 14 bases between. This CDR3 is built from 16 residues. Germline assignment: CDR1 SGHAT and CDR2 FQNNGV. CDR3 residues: CASRGTGHTTNEKLFF. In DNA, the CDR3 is TGTGCCAGCAGAGGTACAGGCCATACAACTAATGAAAAACTGTTTTTT. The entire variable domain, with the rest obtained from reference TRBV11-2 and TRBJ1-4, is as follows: EAGVAQSPRYKIIEKRQSVAFWCNPISGHATLYWYQQILGQGPKLLIQFQNNGVVDDSQLPKDRFSAERLKGVDSTLKIQPAKLEDSAVYLCASRGTGHTTNEKLFFGSGTQLSVL.

CDR3 residues: CATSRGLVGSYEQYF. Written as DNA, the CDR3 is TGTGCCACCAGCAGGGGACTAGTTGGCTCCTACGAGCAGTACTTC. The V and J genes are TRBV15 and TRBJ2-7; 8 nucleotides align to TRBD2. Germline CDR1 reads LNHNV; CDR2 reads YYDKDF (reference sequence). The ends lost 3 bases at V and 0 bases at J; junction bases unmatched: 4. This CDR3 spans 15 amino acids. The full variable domain, with the rest looked up from reference TRBV15 and TRBJ2-7, is DAMVIQNPRYQVTQFGKPVTLSCSQTLNHNVMYWYQQKSSQAPKLLFHYYDKDFNNEADTPDNFQSRRPNTSFCFLDIRSPGLGDTAMYLCATSRGLVGSYEQYFGPGTRLTVT.

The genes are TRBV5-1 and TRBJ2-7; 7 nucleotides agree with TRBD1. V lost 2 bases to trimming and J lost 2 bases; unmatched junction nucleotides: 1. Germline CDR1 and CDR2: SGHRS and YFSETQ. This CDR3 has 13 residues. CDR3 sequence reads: CASSFRGTYEQYF. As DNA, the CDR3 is TGCGCCAGCAGCTTCAGGGGGACCTACGAGCAGTACTTC.

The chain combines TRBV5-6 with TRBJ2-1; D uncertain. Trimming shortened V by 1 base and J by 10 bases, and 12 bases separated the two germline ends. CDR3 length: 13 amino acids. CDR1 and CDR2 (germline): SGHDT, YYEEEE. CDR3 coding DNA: TGTGCCAGCAGCTTGTTCTGGGGTGACGAGCAGTTCTTC. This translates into CASSLFWGDEQFF.

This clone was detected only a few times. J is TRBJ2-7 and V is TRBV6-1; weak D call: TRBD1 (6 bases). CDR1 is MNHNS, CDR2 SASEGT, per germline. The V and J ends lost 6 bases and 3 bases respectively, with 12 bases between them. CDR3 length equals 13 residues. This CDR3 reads CASRQTGNYEQYF. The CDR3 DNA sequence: TGTGCCAGCAGGCAAACAGGGAACTACGAGCAGTACTTC.

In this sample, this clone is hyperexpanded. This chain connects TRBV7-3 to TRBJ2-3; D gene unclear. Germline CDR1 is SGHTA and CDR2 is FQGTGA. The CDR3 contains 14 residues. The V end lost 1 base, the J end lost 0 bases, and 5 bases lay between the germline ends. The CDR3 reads CASSLSTSTDTQYF. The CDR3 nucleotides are TGTGCCAGCAGCTTAAGTACTAGCACAGATACGCAGTATTTT. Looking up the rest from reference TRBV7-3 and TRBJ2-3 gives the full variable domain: GAGVSQTPSNKVTEKGKYVELRCDPISGHTALYWYRQSLGQGPEFLIYFQGTGAADDSGLPNDRFFAVRPEGSVSTLKIQRTERGDSAVYLCASSLSTSTDTQYFGPGTRLTVL.

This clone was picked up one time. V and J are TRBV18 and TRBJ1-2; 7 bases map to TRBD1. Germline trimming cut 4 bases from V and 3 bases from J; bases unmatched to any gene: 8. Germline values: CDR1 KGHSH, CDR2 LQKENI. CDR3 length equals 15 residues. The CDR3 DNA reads TGTGCCAGCTCACGGGACAGTCGGCGGGACTATGGCTACACCTTC. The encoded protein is CASSRDSRRDYGYTF.